The 18 T cell receptor beta chains below all came from one sample that was sequenced in a study of CD8+ T cells in alopecia areata (dated by TCRdb to 2017 to 2018). Receptor libraries were prepared by the immunoSEQ multiplex PCR assay. For TCR sequencing, RNA was extracted from every sample and reverse transcribed into cDNA to serve as template. TCRdb mirrors the immuneACCESS table, restricted to in-frame sequences. Some clones are absent from its copies; in checked studies, under half trace to an unresolved V gene, and the reason for the others is unknown. The sample table holds about 4,200 clones, of which about two thirds were seen once. Jointly, the top ten make up around 20% of the sample. The sequenced material came from skin. The receptors derive from a human donor in good health.

This clone is large. The chain couples TRBV29-1 to TRBJ2-1; 14 bases align to TRBD2. V gave up 3 bases and J gave up 8 bases; unmatched junction bases: 6. The length of the CDR3 is 15 residues. Per germline, CDR1 SQVTM and CDR2 ANQGSEA. CDR3 sequence reads: CSVESETSGGDEQFF. DNA of the CDR3: TGCAGCGTTGAGTCGGAGACTAGCGGGGGGGATGAGCAGTTCTTC.

The CDR3 DNA reads as TGTGCCAGCAGGCCTACCGGGACATCCCCCTTAACCTTC. This codes for CASRPTGTSPLTF. The chain combines TRBV28 with TRBJ1-2; weak D call: TRBD1 (6 bases). This CDR3 comprises 13 residues. The V gene lost 6 bases and the J gene lost 14 bases, with 22 bases spanning the gap. Germline V lookup: CDR1 MDHEN, CDR2 SYDVKM.

V and J are TRBV4-1 and TRBJ2-1; D is perhaps TRBD2 (5 bases). Trimming stripped 5 bases from V and 0 bases from J, with 14 bases between. Germline V gene lookup returns CDR1 MGHRA and CDR2 YSYEKL. This CDR3 spans 16 amino acids. The DNA for the CDR3 is TGCGCCAGCAGCGGAGGAAGAGGCCACTCCTACAATGAGCAGTTCTTC. Translating gives CASSGGRGHSYNEQFF.

The J gene is TRBJ2-7, the V gene TRBV5-1; TRBD2 is a possible D gene (5 bases). Trimming took off 3 bases at V and 6 bases at J, with 13 bases between the two ends. The germline gives CDR1 SGHRS, CDR2 YFSETQ. This CDR3 is 13 amino acids long. The DNA for the CDR3 is TGCGCCAGCAGCTCCCCAAGAGCGGTCGAGCAGTACTTC. This sequence encodes CASSSPRAVEQYF.

In this sample, this clone turned up a few times. CDR3 DNA sequence: TGTGCCAGCAGCTCCTCTAGTCCCCCGTACAATGAGCAGTTCTTC. It encodes CASSSSSPPYNEQFF. This chain uses TRBV7-2 with TRBJ2-1; no clear D. V was shortened by 4 bases and J by 4 bases, with 14 bases between the two germline ends. The CDR3 spans 15 residues. Germline V gene data show CDR1 as SGHTA and CDR2 as FQGNSA.

J is TRBJ1-6 and V is TRBV19, with a tentative D call TRBD1 (5 bases). Trimming shortened V by 4 bases and J by 13 bases, and 14 bases separated the two germline ends. Germline assignment: CDR1 LNHDA and CDR2 SQIVND (reference sequence). The CDR3 is 13 amino acids. The CDR3 reads CASSTGLRDPLHF. The CDR3 DNA reads as TGTGCCAGTAGTACAGGACTCAGGGATCCCCTCCACTTT. The full variable domain, completed using reference TRBV19 and TRBJ1-6, is DGGITQSPKYLFRKEGQNVTLSCEQNLNHDAMYWYRQDPGQGLRLIYYSQIVNDFQKGDIAEGYSVSREKKESFPLTVTSAQKNPTAFYLCASSTGLRDPLHFGNGTRLTVT.

The J gene is TRBJ1-5, the V gene TRBV7-9; D is unclear. In germline, CDR1 is SEHNR, CDR2 FQNEAQ (reference sequence). The V gene lost 1 base and the J gene lost 6 bases, with 4 bases spanning the gap. This CDR3 comprises 12 residues. CDR3 sequence reads: CASSLDLQPQHF. For the CDR3, the DNA is TGTGCCAGCAGCTTAGACCTTCAGCCCCAGCATTTT.

Here the CDR3 DNA reads TGTGCCAGCAGCTTGGGTGGCGTCCAAGAGACCCAGTACTTC. Its protein product is CASSLGGVQETQYF. The chain combines TRBV5-4 with TRBJ2-5; D unresolved. Germline assignment: CDR1 SGHNT and CDR2 YYREEE (reference sequence). V lost 0 bases and J 1 base, leaving 7 bases between the germline ends. CDR3 length: 14 amino acids.

This clone was counted only a few times. The V and J genes are TRBV10-3 and TRBJ2-6; 9 bases are a match to TRBD1. The CDR3 totals 15 residues. After removal of 8 bases from V and 2 bases from J, the junction contained 4 bases not matched to a gene. In germline, CDR1 is ENHRY, CDR2 SYGVKD. In DNA form, the CDR3 reads TGTGCCATCGGGACAGGGAGCCCTGGGGCCAACGTCCTGACTTTC. Translation: CAIGTGSPGANVLTF.

In its sample, this clone was seen a few times. V and J are TRBV19 and TRBJ2-3; D unclear. CDR3 length: 13 residues. In germline, CDR1 is LNHDA, CDR2 SQIVND (reference sequence). V lost 7 bases, J lost 6 bases, and 14 bases lay in between. In DNA, the CDR3 is TGTGCCAGTACCTCTCTGGGTTTGGATACGCAGTATTTT. Translating it yields CASTSLGLDTQYF.

The table lists this clone with a few counts. The genes are TRBV25-1 and TRBJ2-1; a possible D gene is TRBD1 (5 bases). This CDR3 is built from 15 residues. Germline values: CDR1 MGHDK, CDR2 SYGVNS. V was pared by 6 bases and J by 4 bases, with 16 bases between. The DNA of the CDR3 is TGTGCCAGCAGCCCATTGGGGCAGGGATACAATGAGCAGTTCTTC. It yields the protein CASSPLGQGYNEQFF.

The chain recombines TRBV28 with TRBJ2-3; 7 bases fit TRBD2. CDR3 length: 13 amino acids. V lost 2 bases, J lost 4 bases, and 0 bases stayed unmatched. Germline-derived CDR1 and CDR2 are MDHEN and SYDVKM. The DNA of the CDR3 is TGTGCCAGCAGTTTACGGGGGGCAGATACGCAGTATTTT. It translates to CASSLRGADTQYF.

This clone was recorded a few times. This chain uses TRBV27 with TRBJ2-5; the D gene is possibly TRBD2 (6 bases). The V end lost 7 bases, the J end lost 9 bases, and 15 bases lay between the germline ends. The length of the CDR3 is 12 residues. The germline gives CDR1 MNHEY, CDR2 SMNVEV (reference sequence). CDR3 protein: CASTTWGEAQYF. CDR3 in DNA: TGTGCCAGCACGACTTGGGGGGAGGCCCAGTACTTC.

CDR3 in amino acids: CASSLRVLLRDTEAFF. CDR3 in DNA: TGTGCCAGCAGCTTGAGGGTCCTCTTGAGGGACACTGAAGCTTTCTTT. The chain is built from TRBV5-4 and TRBJ1-1; D unclear. The CDR3 has 16 residues. V lost 1 base and J 3 bases, leaving 16 bases between the germline ends. Germline V gives CDR1 SGHNT, CDR2 YYREEE (reference sequence).

This clone was seen a few times. The CDR3 DNA follows: TGTGCCAGCAGCTCACCGGAACCCCCCGGGGAGCTGTTTTTT. It translates to CASSSPEPPGELFF. V and J are TRBV11-3 and TRBJ2-2; the D is unclear. V gave up 4 bases and J gave up 6 bases, with 12 bases separating them. There are 14 residues in the CDR3. In germline, CDR1 is SGHNT, CDR2 YENEEA.

The chain uses TRBV4-1 and TRBJ2-7, with 7 bases identical to TRBD1. This CDR3 contains 14 residues. Per germline, CDR1 MGHRA and CDR2 YSYEKL. The ends lost 3 bases at V and 3 bases at J; junction bases unmatched: 5. CDR3 in amino acids: CASSQGQRNYEQYF. CDR3 nucleotide sequence: TGCGCCAGCAGCCAGGGACAGCGAAACTACGAGCAGTACTTC.

This clone occurred once. This chain uses TRBV11-2 with TRBJ2-1, with no clear D. CDR3 length equals 13 residues. Germline V lookup: CDR1 SGHAT, CDR2 FQNNGV. Between the trimmed V and J ends, which lost 3 bases and 6 bases, there was a span of 9 bases. DNA for the CDR3: TGTGCCAGCAGCTTTCAAAGGACCAATGAGCAGTTCTTC. It is translated as CASSFQRTNEQFF.

V usage is TRBV11-3 and J usage is TRBJ2-7, with D maybe TRBD1 (6 bases). There are 13 residues in the CDR3. Trimming cost V 2 bases and J 4 bases, with 9 bases left between them. Germline V gene data show CDR1 as SGHNT and CDR2 as YENEEA. The CDR3 reads CASSLSQGYEQYF. DNA of the CDR3: TGTGCCAGCAGCTTATCGCAGGGGTACGAGCAGTACTTC.